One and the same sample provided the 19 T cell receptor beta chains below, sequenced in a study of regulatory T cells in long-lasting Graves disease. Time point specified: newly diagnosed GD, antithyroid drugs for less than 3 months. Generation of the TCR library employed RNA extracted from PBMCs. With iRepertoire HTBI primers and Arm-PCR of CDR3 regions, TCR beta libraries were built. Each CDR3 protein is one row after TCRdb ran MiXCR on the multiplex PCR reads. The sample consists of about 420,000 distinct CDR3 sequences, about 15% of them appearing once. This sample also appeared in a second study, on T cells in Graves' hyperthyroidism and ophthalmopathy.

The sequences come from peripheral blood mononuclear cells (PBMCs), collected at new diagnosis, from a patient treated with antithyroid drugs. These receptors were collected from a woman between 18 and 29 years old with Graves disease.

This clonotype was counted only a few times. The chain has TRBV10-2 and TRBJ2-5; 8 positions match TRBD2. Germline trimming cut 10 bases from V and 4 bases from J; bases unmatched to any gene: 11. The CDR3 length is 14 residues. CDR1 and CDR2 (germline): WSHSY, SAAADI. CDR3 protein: CATGGADYGETQYF. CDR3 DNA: TGCGCCACCGGGGGGGCGGATTATGGAGAGACCCAGTACTTC.

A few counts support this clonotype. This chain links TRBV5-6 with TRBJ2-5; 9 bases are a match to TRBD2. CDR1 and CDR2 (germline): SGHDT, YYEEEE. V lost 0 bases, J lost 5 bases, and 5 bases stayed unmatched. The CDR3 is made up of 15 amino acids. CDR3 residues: CASSLDLAGYETQYF. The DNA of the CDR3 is TGTGCCAGCAGCTTGGATCTAGCGGGATATGAGACCCAGTACTTC.

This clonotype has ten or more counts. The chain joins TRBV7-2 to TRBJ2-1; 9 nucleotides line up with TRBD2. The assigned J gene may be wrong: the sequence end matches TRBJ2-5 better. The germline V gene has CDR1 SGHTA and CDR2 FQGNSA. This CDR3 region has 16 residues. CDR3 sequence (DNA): TGTGCCAGCAGCTTAGAGGTCCTAGCGGGGCAAGAGACCCAGTACTTC. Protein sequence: CASSLEVLAGQETQYF.

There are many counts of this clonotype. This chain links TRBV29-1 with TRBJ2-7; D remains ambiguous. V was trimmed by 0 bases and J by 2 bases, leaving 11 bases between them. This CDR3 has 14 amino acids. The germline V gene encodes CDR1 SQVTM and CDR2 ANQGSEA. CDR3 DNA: TGCAGCGTTGAAGATGGTACGTTAACCTACGAGCAGTACTTC. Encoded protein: CSVEDGTLTYEQYF.

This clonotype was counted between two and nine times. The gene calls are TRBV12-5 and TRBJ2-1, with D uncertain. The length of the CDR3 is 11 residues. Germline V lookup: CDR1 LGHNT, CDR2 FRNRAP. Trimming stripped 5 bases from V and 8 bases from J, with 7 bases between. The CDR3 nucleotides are TGTGCTAGTGGTAATAGCTATGAGCAGTTCTTC. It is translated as CASGNSYEQFF.

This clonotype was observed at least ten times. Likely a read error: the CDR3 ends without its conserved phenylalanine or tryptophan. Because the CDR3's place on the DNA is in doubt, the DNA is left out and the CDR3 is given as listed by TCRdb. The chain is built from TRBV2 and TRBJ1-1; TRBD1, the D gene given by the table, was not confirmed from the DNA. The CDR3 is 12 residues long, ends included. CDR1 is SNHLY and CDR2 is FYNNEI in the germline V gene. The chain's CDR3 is CASSRTPGGNLT.

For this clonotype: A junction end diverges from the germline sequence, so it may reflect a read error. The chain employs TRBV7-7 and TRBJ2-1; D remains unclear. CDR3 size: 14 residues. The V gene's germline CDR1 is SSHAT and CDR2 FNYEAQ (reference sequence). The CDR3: CASSPTPYGQEQFF. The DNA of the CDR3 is TGTGCTAGCAGCCCTACACCGTACGGTCAAGAGCAGTTCTTC.

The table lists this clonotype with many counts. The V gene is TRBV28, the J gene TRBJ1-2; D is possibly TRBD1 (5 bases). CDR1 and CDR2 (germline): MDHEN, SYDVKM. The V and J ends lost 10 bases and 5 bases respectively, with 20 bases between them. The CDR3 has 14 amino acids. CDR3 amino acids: CATLNRGKVYGYTF. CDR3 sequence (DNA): TGTGCCACCCTAAACCGGGGCAAGGTATATGGCTACACCTTC.

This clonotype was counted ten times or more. CDR3: CASSVDSYEQYF. The CDR3 nucleotides are TGTGCCAGCAGCGTCGACAGCTACGAGCAGTACTTC. V and J are TRBV11-3 and TRBJ2-7; weak D call: TRBD1 (5 bases). CDR1 and CDR2 from the germline V gene are SGHNT and YENEEA. Trimming cost V 5 bases and J 3 bases, with 8 bases left between them. The CDR3 covers 12 residues.

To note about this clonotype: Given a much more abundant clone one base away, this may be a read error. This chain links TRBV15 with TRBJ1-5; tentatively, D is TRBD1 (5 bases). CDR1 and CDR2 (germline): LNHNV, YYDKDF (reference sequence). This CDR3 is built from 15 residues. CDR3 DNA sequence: TGTGCCGCCAGCGACGGGACTCTACCCAATCAGCCCCAGCATTTT. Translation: CAASDGTLPNQPQHF.

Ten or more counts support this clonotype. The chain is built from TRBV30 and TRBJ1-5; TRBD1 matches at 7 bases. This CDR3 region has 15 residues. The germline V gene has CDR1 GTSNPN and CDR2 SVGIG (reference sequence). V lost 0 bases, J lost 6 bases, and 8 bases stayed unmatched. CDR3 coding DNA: TGTGCCTGGAGTGTACAGGGGAATAGGGGTCAGCCCCAGCATTTT. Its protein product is CAWSVQGNRGQPQHF.

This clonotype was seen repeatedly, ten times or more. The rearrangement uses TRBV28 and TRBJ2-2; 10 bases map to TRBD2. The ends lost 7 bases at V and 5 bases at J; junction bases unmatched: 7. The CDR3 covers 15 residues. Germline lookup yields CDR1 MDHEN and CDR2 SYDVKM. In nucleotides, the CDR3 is TGTGCCAGCACTCAAGGTAGCGGGAGGACCGGGGAGCTGTTTTTT. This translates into CASTQGSGRTGELFF.

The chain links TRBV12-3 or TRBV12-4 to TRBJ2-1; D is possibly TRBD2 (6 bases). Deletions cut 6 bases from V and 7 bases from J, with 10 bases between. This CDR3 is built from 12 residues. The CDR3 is CASSGSRNEQFF. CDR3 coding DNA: TGTGCCAGCAGCGGGAGTAGGAATGAGCAGTTCTTC.

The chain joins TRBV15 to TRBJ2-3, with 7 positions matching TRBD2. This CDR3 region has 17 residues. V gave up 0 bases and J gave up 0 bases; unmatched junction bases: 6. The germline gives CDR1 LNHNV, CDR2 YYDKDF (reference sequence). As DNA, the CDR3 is TGTGCCACCAGCAGAGATAGGGGACTAACTAGCACAGATACGCAGTATTTT. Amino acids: CATSRDRGLTSTDTQYF. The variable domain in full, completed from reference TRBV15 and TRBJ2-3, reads DAMVIQNPRYQVTQFGKPVTLSCSQTLNHNVMYWYQQKSSQAPKLLFHYYDKDFNNEADTPDNFQSRRPNTSFCFLDIRSPGLGDTAMYLCATSRDRGLTSTDTQYFGPGTRLTVL.

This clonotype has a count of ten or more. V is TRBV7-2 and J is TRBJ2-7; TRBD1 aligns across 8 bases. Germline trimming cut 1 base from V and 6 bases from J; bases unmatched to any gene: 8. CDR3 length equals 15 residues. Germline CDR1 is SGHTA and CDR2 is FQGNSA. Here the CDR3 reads CASSLVSGTGAEQYF. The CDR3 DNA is TGTGCCAGCAGCTTAGTTTCGGGGACAGGTGCCGAGCAGTACTTC.

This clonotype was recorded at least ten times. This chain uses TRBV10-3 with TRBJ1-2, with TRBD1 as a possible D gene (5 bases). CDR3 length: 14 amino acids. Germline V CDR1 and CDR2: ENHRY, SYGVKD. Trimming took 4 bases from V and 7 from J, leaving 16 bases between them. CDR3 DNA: TGTGCCATCAGTGGCTCAGGCAGGGACTCTGGCTACACCTTC. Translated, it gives CAISGSGRDSGYTF.

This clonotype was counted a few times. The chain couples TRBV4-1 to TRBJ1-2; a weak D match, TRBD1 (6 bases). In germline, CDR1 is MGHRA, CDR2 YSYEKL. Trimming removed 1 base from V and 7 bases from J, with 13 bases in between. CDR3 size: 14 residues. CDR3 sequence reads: CASSQVSEGGGYTF. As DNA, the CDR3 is TGCGCCAGCAGCCAAGTCTCAGAGGGGGGTGGCTACACCTTC.

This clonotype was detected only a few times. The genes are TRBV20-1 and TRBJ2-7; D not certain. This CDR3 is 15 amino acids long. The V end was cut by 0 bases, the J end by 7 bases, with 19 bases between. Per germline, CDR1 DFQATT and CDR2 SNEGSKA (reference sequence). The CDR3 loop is CSARDYREPSWEQYF. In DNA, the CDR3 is TGCAGTGCTAGAGATTACCGCGAGCCTTCCTGGGAGCAGTACTTC.

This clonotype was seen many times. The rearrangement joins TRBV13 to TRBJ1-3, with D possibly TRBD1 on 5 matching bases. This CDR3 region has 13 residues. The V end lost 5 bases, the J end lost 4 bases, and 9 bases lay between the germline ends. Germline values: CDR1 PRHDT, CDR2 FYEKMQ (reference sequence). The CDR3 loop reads CASSPGSGNTIYF. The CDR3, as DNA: TGTGCCAGCAGCCCAGGGTCCGGAAACACCATATATTTT.